The rows below give T cell receptor beta chains drawn from one sample of a study of T cell repertoires in aging, cancer and after chemotherapy. TCRdb reprocessed the multiplex PCR reads via MiXCR and lists one record per CDR3 protein. The sample holds just over 1,500 distinct CDR3 sequences; around a fifth are singletons and the top ten take 35% to 50%. The sequenced material came from blood. Source of these receptors: a human donor with a solid tumor. Each CDR3 is given with its conserved first and last residue. A D gene is named only where the DNA matches it firmly. Expanded clones get a size class; other rows say once, few or many, or leave the size out.

abundance,d_gene,v_gene,j_gene,CDR3nt,CDR3aa
-,TRBD1,TRBV11-2,TRBJ2-1,TGTGCCAGCAGCACACTGACAGGGGTCGATGAGCAGTTCTTC,CASSTLTGVDEQFF
few,TRBD2,TRBV10-2,TRBJ2-1,TGCGCCAGCAGCCTCGCGGGGGGGAGCTCCTACAATGAGCAGTTCTTC,CASSLAGGSSYNEQFF
medium-sized,TRBD2,TRBV19,TRBJ2-3,TGTGCCAGTAGTGGACTAGCGGGCTACACAGATACGCAGTATTTT,CASSGLAGYTDTQYF
few,-,TRBV7-2,TRBJ1-2,TGTGCCAGCAGGAGCCCTAACTATGGCTACACCTTC,CASRSPNYGYTF
few,-,TRBV28,TRBJ2-4,TGTGCCACCGACCCGGGAACGGAGGAGGTGGCCAAAAACATTCAGTACTTC,CATDPGTEEVAKNIQYF
large,TRBD2,TRBV29-1,TRBJ2-3,TGCAGCGTTGAGGGGGGGACAGATACGCAGTATTTT,CSVEGGTDTQYF
large,-,TRBV5-5,TRBJ1-2,TGTGCCAGCAGCTTATCGGGACGGGTGGACTATGGCTACACCTTC,CASSLSGRVDYGYTF
medium-sized,TRBD1,TRBV29-1,TRBJ2-1,TGCAGCGTTGAAAGGGGCAGGGGGCGCGGTGAGCAGTTCTTC,CSVERGRGRGEQFF
medium-sized,TRBD1,TRBV24-1,TRBJ2-3,TGTGCCACCAGTGATGCGGGACAGGGCTTAGATACGCAGTATTTT,CATSDAGQGLDTQYF
few,-,TRBV12-3/TRBV12-4,TRBJ1-1,TGTGCCAGCAGTTTAGAGACGGGCCATAATTTCGCTGAAGCTTTCTTT,CASSLETGHNFAEAFF
large,-,TRBV6-4,TRBJ2-6,TGTGCCAGCAGTGGTAGAGGGGAAGCGGGGGCCAACGTCCTGACTTTC,CASSGRGEAGANVLTF
medium-sized,TRBD1,TRBV20-1,TRBJ2-6,TGCAGTGCTAGCGGGACAGGGTCTGGGGCCAACGTCCTGACTTTC,CSASGTGSGANVLTF
few,TRBD2,TRBV10-3,TRBJ2-3,TGTGCCATCAGTGAAGGAGGACTAGCGGGAGGATTAGATACGCAGTATTTT,CAISEGGLAGGLDTQYF
few,-,TRBV7-2,TRBJ2-1,TGTGCCAGCAGCTTAGCGCGGGGCCTGAGCTCCTACAATGAGCAGTTCTTC,CASSLARGLSSYNEQFF
-,TRBD2,TRBV7-2,TRBJ2-3,TGTGCCAGCAGCTTATTCGCACCGACGGAGGGAGGGGCGCAGTATTTT,CASSLFAPTEGGAQYF
few,TRBD1,TRBV20-1,TRBJ2-1,TGCAGTGCTAGAGATCCCAGGGGGCGCAACTACAATGAGCAGTTCTTC,CSARDPRGRNYNEQFF
-,-,TRBV20-1,TRBJ2-7,TGCAGTGCTAGAACTAGCAGCAGCTACGAGCAGTACTTC,CSARTSSSYEQYF
-,TRBD1,TRBV20-1,TRBJ2-7,TGCAGTGCTAGGGTCGGGACAGGCTACGAGCAGTACTTC,CSARVGTGYEQYF
medium-sized,-,TRBV18,TRBJ2-3,TGTGCCAGCTCATTTAGGAACACAGATACGCAGTATTTT,CASSFRNTDTQYF
-,-,TRBV28,TRBJ2-1,TGTGCCAGCAGTTTAAGGCGGGACTACAATGAGCAGTTCTTC,CASSLRRDYNEQFF
-,-,TRBV7-9,TRBJ1-4,TGTGCCAGCAGCCCGCGGACGACGAATGAAAAACTGTTTTTT,CASSPRTTNEKLFF
medium-sized,-,TRBV6-5,TRBJ1-1,TGTGCCAGCACTAGGCAGGTCAGGGTAGCTTTCTTT,CASTRQVRVAFF
large,-,TRBV29-1,TRBJ1-2,TGCAGCGTCCCCACCGCTAACTATGGCTACACCTTC,CSVPTANYGYTF
few,TRBD1,TRBV4-3,TRBJ1-2,TGTGCCAGCCGAAACCTAGGGGGCTTCGGCTACACCTTC,CASRNLGGFGYTF
-,-,TRBV7-2,TRBJ1-1,TGTGCCAGCAGCACCCGGATGTCAGGGACTGAAGCTTTCTTT,CASSTRMSGTEAFF
medium-sized,TRBD1,TRBV10-3,TRBJ2-7,TGTGCCATAGGACAGGGGACAGGGGAGCAGTACTTC,CAIGQGTGEQYF
medium-sized,-,TRBV19,TRBJ2-2,TGTGCCAGTACTCTCGGGGGGAACACCGGGGAGCTGTTTTTT,CASTLGGNTGELFF
-,-,TRBV7-9,TRBJ1-6,TGTGCCAGCAGCTCCCCCCATGGGGGGCTGGGGAATTCACCCCTCCACTTT,CASSSPHGGLGNSPLHF
medium-sized,-,TRBV6-5,TRBJ2-7,TGTGCCAGCAGTTACTCGGTCTCGGGCTACGAGCAGTACTTC,CASSYSVSGYEQYF
-,TRBD2,TRBV5-3,TRBJ2-1,TGTGCCAGAAGCTTAGGGACTAGCGGGGGGATCTACAATGAGCAGTTCTTC,CARSLGTSGGIYNEQFF
medium-sized,-,TRBV5-6,TRBJ2-7,TGTGCCAGCAGCATACCGGGGGTGAGGGAGCAGTACTTC,CASSIPGVREQYF
medium-sized,-,TRBV5-5,TRBJ1-2,TGTGCCAGCAGCCTCGACGTGGCAGGGTTTGGCTACACCTTC,CASSLDVAGFGYTF
medium-sized,-,TRBV19,TRBJ1-1,TGTGCCAGTAGTCGCGGCCGCGACGGGCTCACTGAAGCTTTCTTT,CASSRGRDGLTEAFF
medium-sized,-,TRBV27,TRBJ2-1,TGTGCCAGCAGTTTAACCTTTCTCGCGTTTAATGAGCAGTTCTTC,CASSLTFLAFNEQFF
medium-sized,-,TRBV20-1,TRBJ2-3,TGCAGTGCTAGAGTTCAAGCGGCGACCTCCACAGATACGCAGTATTTT,CSARVQAATSTDTQYF
medium-sized,-,TRBV6-5,TRBJ1-5,TGTGCCAGCAGGATACGCGCGTATAGCAATCAGCCCCAGCATTTT,CASRIRAYSNQPQHF
-,TRBD2,TRBV19,TRBJ2-1,TGTGCCAGTAGTCACCGACTAGCGGGAGTGGCGAGTAATGAGCAGTTCTTC,CASSHRLAGVASNEQFF
medium-sized,TRBD2,TRBV29-1,TRBJ2-3,TGCAGCGTTGATGGGGCCGGACTAGCGGAACAGATCACAGATACGCAGTATTTT,CSVDGAGLAEQITDTQYF
medium-sized,-,TRBV13,TRBJ2-7,TGTGCCAGCGGGGCCTCCTACGAGCAGTACTTC,CASGASYEQYF
-,TRBD2,TRBV28,TRBJ2-2,TGTGCCAGCAGGCTAGCGGGAGGGCCCGGTGCCGGGGAGCTGTTTTTT,CASRLAGGPGAGELFF
medium-sized,-,TRBV7-2,TRBJ2-3,TGTGCCAGCAGCTTAATGGGCCCAGATACGCAGTATTTT,CASSLMGPDTQYF
few,-,TRBV20-1,TRBJ2-1,TGCAGTGCTAGAGAAGAAGGCCTAGCGACGTCCTACAATGAGCAGTTCTTC,CSAREEGLATSYNEQFF
medium-sized,-,TRBV19,TRBJ2-1,TGTGCCAGTAGTATCTCCTACAATGAGCAGTTCTTC,CASSISYNEQFF
few,TRBD2,TRBV20-1,TRBJ2-2,TGCAGTTTCGCTAGCGGGAGTGACACCGGGGAGCTGTTTTTT,CSFASGSDTGELFF
few,TRBD2,TRBV6-2/TRBV6-3,TRBJ2-1,TGTGCCAGCAGCACGACTAGCGGGGGCCAATACAATGAGCAGTTCTTC,CASSTTSGGQYNEQFF
few,-,TRBV11-2,TRBJ2-2,TGTGCCAGCAGCTTAGCCAGGAACACCGGGGAGCTGTTTTTT,CASSLARNTGELFF
medium-sized,TRBD2,TRBV27,TRBJ2-2,TGTGCCAGCAGTCCCCGCGGGACTAGTGGCACCCGGGAGCTGTTTTTT,CASSPRGTSGTRELFF
medium-sized,-,TRBV18,TRBJ1-4,TGTGCCAGCTCACGTGGGGCCGGGTTTACTAATGAAAAACTGTTTTTT,CASSRGAGFTNEKLFF
few,TRBD2,TRBV20-1,TRBJ2-7,TGCAGTGCTAGAGATTACAAGCGGGAGGCCTACGAGCAGTACTTC,CSARDYKREAYEQYF
medium-sized,-,TRBV5-5,TRBJ2-3,TGTGCCAGCAGCTTGGGGGGGAGAGGGGACACAGATACGCAGTATTTT,CASSLGGRGDTDTQYF
large,TRBD1,TRBV29-1,TRBJ2-5,TGCAGCGTTGAGCAATTGACAGGGGCCCAGTACTTC,CSVEQLTGAQYF
-,TRBD2,TRBV30,TRBJ2-7,TGTGCCTGGACCCTAGCGGGAGGGCGCGACGAGCAGTACTTC,CAWTLAGGRDEQYF
medium-sized,-,TRBV6-1,TRBJ2-1,TGTGCCAGCAGTGAAGACGGCCGATCCTACAATGAGCAGTTCTTC,CASSEDGRSYNEQFF
few,-,TRBV7-9,TRBJ2-7,TGTGCCAGCAGCCAAACGGGACTCTCCTACGAGCAGTACTTC,CASSQTGLSYEQYF